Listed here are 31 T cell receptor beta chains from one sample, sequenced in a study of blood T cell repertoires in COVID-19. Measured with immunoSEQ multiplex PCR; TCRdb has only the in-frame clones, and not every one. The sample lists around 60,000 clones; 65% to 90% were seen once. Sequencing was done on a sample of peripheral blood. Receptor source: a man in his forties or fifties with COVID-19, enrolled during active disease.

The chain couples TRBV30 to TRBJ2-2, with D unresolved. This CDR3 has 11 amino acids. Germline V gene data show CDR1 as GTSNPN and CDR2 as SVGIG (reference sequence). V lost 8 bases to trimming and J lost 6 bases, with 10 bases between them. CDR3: CASRGAGELFF. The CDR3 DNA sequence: TGTGCCAGCAGAGGAGCCGGGGAGCTGTTTTTT.

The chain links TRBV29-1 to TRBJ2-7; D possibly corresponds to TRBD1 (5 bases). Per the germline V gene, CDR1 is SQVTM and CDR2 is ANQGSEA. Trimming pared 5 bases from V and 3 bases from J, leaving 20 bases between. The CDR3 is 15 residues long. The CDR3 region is CSVYQREQGVYEQYF. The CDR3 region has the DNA TGCAGCGTTTACCAAAGGGAACAAGGGGTCTACGAGCAGTACTTC.

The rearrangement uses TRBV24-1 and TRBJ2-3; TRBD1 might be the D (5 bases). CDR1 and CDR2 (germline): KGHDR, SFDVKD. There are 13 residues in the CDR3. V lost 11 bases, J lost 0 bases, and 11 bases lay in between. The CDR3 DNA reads TGTGCCAGTGCGGCAGGGAGCACAGATACGCAGTATTTT. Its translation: CASAAGSTDTQYF.

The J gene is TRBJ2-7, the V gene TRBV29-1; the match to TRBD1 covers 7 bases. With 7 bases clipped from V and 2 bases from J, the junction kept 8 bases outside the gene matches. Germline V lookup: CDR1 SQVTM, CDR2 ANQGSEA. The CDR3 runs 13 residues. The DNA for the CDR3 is TGCAGCGGCTTACAGGGGACCGCCTACGAGCAGTACTTC. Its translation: CSGLQGTAYEQYF.

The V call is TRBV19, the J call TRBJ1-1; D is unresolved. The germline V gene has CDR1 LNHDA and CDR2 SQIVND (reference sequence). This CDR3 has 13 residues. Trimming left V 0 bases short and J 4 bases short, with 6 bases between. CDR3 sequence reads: CASSIEGSTEAFF. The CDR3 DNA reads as TGTGCCAGTAGTATAGAGGGCAGCACTGAAGCTTTCTTT.

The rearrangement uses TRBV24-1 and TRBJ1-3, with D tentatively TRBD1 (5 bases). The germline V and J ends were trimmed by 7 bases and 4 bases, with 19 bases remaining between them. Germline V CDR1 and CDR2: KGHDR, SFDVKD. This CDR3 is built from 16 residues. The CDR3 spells CATRGLGQGRGNTIYF. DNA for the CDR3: TGTGCCACCAGGGGGCTCGGGCAGGGCAGAGGAAACACCATATATTTT.

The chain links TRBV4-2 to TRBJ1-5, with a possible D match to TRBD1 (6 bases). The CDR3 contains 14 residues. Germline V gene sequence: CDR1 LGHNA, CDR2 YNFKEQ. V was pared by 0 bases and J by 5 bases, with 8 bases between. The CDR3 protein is CASSQDAGDQPQHF. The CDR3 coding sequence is TGTGCCAGCAGCCAAGATGCAGGGGATCAGCCCCAGCATTTT.

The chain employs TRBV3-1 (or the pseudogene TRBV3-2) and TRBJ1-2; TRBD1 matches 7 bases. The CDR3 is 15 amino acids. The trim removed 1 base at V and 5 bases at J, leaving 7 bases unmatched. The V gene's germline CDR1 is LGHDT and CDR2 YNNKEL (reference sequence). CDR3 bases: TGTGCCAGCAGCCAAGGGAACAGGGGACAGTATGGCTACACCTTC. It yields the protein CASSQGNRGQYGYTF.

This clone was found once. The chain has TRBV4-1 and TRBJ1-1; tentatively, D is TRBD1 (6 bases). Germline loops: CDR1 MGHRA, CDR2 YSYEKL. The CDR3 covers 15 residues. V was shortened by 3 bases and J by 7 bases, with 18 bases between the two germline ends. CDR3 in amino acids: CASSQKAGGAGEAFF. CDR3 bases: TGCGCCAGCAGCCAGAAGGCTGGGGGGGCAGGTGAAGCTTTCTTT.

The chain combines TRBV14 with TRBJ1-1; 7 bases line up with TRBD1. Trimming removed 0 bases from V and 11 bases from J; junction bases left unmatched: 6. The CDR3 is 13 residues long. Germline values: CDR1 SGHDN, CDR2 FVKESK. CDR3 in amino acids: CASSQELGQPAFF. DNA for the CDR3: TGTGCCAGCAGCCAAGAATTGGGACAGCCTGCTTTCTTT.

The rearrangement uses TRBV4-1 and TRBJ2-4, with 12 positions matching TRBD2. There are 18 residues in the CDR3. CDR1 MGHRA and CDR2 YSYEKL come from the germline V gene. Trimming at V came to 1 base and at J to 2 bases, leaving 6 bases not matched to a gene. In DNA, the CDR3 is TGCGCCAGCAGCCAAGGGAGACTAGCGGGAGAGTCCAAAAACATTCAGTACTTC. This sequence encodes CASSQGRLAGESKNIQYF.

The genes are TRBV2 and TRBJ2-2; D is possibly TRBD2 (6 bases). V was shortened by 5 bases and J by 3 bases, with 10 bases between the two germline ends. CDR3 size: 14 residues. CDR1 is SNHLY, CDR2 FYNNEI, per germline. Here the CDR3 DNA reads TGTGCCAGCAGTTCGGGGACTGACACCGGGGAGCTGTTTTTT. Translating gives CASSSGTDTGELFF.

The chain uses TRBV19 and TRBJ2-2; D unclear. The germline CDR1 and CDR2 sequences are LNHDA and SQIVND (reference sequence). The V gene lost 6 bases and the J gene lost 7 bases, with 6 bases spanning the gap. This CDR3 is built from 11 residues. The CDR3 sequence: CASRENGELFF. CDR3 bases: TGTGCCAGTAGGGAGAACGGGGAGCTGTTTTTT.

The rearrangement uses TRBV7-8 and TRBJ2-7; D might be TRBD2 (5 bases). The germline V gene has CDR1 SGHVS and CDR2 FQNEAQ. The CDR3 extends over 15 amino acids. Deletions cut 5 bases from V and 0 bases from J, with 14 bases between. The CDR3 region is CASSASLGSSYEQYF. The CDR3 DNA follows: TGTGCCAGCAGCGCCTCTTTAGGGAGCTCCTACGAGCAGTACTTC.

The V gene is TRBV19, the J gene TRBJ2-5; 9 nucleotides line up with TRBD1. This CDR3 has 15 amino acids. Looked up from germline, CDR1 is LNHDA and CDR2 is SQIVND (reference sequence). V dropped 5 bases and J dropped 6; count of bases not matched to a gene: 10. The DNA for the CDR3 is TGTGCCAGTAGTGACCGGGACAGGGCCGGAAAGACCCAGTACTTC. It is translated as CASSDRDRAGKTQYF.

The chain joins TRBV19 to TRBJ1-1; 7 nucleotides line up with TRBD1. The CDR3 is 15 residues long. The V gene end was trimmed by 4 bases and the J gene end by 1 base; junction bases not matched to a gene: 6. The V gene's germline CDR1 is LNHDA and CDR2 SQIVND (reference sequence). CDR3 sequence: CASSTRQGSNTEAFF. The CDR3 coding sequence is TGTGCCAGTAGTACTCGACAGGGCTCGAACACTGAAGCTTTCTTT.

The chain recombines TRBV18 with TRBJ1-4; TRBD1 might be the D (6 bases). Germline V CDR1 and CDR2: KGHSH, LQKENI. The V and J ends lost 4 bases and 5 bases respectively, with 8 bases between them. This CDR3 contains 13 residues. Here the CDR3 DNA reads TGTGCCAGCTCACTAGGACAGAATGAAAAACTGTTTTTT. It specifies CASSLGQNEKLFF.

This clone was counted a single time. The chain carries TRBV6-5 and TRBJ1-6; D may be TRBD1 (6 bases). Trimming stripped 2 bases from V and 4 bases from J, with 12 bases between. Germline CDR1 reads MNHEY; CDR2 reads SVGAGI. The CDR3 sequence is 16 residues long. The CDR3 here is CASSYARGSYNSPLHF. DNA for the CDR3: TGTGCCAGCAGTTACGCCAGGGGATCGTATAATTCACCCCTCCACTTT.

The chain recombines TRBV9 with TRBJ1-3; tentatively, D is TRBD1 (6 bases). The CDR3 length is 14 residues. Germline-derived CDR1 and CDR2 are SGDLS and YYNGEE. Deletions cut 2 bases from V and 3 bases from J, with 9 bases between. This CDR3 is CASSVGAFGNTIYF. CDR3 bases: TGTGCCAGCAGCGTGGGGGCCTTTGGAAACACCATATATTTT.

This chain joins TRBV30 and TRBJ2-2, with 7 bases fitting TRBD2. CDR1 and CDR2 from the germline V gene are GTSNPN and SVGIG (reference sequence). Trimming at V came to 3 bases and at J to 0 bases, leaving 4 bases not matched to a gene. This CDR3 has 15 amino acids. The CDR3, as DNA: TGTGCCTGGAGGGCCGGGACTACGAACACCGGGGAGCTGTTTTTT. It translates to CAWRAGTTNTGELFF.

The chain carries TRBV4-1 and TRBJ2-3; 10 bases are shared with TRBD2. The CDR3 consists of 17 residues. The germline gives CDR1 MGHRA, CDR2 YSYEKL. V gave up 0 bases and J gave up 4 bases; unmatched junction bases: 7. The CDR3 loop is CASSQDLEREGPDTQYF. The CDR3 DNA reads TGCGCCAGCAGCCAAGATCTGGAGCGGGAGGGCCCAGATACGCAGTATTTT.

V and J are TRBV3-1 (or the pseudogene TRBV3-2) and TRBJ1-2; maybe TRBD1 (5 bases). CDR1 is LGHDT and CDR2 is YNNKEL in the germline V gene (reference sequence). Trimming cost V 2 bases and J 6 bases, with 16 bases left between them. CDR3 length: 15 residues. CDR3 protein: CASSQKWQGLDGYTF. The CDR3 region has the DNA TGTGCCAGCAGCCAAAAGTGGCAGGGACTCGATGGCTACACCTTC.

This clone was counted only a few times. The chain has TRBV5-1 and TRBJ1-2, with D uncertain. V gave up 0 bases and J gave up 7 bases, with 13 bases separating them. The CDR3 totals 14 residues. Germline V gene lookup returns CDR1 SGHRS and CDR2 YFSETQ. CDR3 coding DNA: TGCGCCAGCAGCTTGGACGGGAAGGGATTTGGCTACACCTTC. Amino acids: CASSLDGKGFGYTF.

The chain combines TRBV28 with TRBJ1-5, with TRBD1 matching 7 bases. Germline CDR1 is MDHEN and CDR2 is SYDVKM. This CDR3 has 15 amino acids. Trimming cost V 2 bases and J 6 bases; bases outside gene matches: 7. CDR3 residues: CASSLPGGGSQPQHF. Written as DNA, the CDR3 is TGTGCCAGCAGTTTACCAGGGGGAGGCAGTCAGCCCCAGCATTTT.

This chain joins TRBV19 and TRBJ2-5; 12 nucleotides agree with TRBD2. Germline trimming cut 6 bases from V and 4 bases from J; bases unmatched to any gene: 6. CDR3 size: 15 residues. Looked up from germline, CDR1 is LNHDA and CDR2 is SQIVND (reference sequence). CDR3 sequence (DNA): TGTGCCAGTAGGACTAGCGGGAGTGGAGGAGAGACCCAGTACTTC. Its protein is CASRTSGSGGETQYF. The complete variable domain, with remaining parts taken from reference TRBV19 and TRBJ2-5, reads DGGITQSPKYLFRKEGQNVTLSCEQNLNHDAMYWYRQDPGQGLRLIYYSQIVNDFQKGDIAEGYSVSREKKESFPLTVTSAQKNPTAFYLCASRTSGSGGETQYFGPGTRLLVL.

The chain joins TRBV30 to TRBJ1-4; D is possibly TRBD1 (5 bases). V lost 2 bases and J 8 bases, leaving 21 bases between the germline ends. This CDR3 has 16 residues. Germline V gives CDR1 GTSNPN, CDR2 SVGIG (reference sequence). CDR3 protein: CAWSTYSTVLQEKLFF. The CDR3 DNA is TGTGCCTGGAGTACATACTCGACAGTCCTTCAGGAAAAACTGTTTTTT.

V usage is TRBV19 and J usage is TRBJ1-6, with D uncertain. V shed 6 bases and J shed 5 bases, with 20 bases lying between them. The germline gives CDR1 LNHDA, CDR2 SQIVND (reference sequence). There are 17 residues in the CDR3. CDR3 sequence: CASSSFHRSGDNSPLHF. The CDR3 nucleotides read TGTGCCAGTAGCTCATTTCATCGGTCAGGCGATAATTCACCCCTCCACTTT.

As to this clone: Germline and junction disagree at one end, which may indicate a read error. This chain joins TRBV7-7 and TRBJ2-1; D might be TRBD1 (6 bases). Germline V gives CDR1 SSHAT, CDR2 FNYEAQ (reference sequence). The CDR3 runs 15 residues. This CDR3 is CASSPSLQGGNEQFF. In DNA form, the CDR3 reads TGTGCTAGCAGCCCGTCCCTCCAAGGGGGCAATGAGCAGTTCTTC.

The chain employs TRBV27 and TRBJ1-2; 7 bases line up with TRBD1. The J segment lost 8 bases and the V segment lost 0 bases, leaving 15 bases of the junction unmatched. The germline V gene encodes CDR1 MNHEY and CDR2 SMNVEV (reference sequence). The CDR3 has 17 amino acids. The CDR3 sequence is CASSLSGQGVPSGGYTF. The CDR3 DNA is TGTGCCAGCAGTTTATCGGGGCAGGGGGTACCTTCAGGGGGCTACACCTTC.

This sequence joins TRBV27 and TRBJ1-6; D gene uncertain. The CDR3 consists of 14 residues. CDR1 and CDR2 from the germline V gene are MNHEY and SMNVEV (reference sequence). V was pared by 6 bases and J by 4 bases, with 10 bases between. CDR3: CASSLKPYNSPLHF. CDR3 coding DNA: TGTGCCAGCAGCCTCAAGCCTTATAATTCACCCCTCCACTTT.

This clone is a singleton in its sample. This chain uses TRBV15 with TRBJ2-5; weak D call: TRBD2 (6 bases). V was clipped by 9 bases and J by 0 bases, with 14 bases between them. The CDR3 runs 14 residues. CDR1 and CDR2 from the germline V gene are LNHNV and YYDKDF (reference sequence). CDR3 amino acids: CATARVADQETQYF. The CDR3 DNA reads TGTGCCACGGCTCGAGTAGCGGACCAAGAGACCCAGTACTTC.